The entry that follows covers one TCR beta chain sequence. This sample was taken from a study of blood T cell repertoires in COVID-19. In the authors' methods: Quantification of nucleated cells was approximated via reference gene primer amplification. Data came from immunoSEQ multiplex PCR; TCRdb stores just in-frame clones and leaves some out. V and J calls and clone size are those listed in that table; D and trimming were worked out from the DNA. The sample consists of approximately 250,000 clones, roughly 83% of them appearing once. CDR1 and CDR2 from the germline V gene are SGHRS and YFSETQ. CDR3 length equals 13 residues. V was clipped by 5 bases and J by 4 bases, with 12 bases between them.

The sequence derives from a man in his sixties who had recovered from COVID-19. This sequence joins TRBV5-1 and TRBJ1-1; D remains unclear. The material sequenced was peripheral blood. The CDR3 loop is CASSHSRGTEAFF. CDR3 in DNA: TGCGCCAGCAGTCATAGTCGTGGCACTGAAGCTTTCTTT. Drawing the rest from reference TRBV5-1 and TRBJ1-1, the complete variable domain is KAGVTQTPRYLIKTRGQQVTLSCSPISGHRSVSWYQQTPGQGLQFLFEYFSETQRNKGNFPGRFSGRQFSNSRSEMNVSTLELGDSALYLCASSHSRGTEAFFGQGTRLTVV.